These T cell receptor beta chains were read from a single sample in a study of cytomegalovirus exposure and HLA in healthy donors. The protocol was immunoSEQ multiplex PCR, while the TCRdb copy is restricted to in-frame clones and leaves out a portion. The sample contains approximately 90,000 clones, roughly 85% of which appear only once. What was sequenced was PBMCs. The receptors shown here come from a man aged 35 to 55 in good health and CMV-seropositive. Each CDR3 is given with its conserved first and last residue. The order of the fields is J gene, clone size, V gene, D gene, CDR3 protein, CDR3 DNA. D genes are given only for firm matches. Rows may omit the clone size; those that give it use once, few, many or a size class.

TRBJ1-5 once TRBV15 - CATSRARGQPQHF TGTGCCACCAGCAGAGCGCGGGGTCAGCCCCAGCATTTT
TRBJ2-5 - TRBV5-1 TRBD2 CASRRTSGGAFVQETQYF TGCGCCAGCAGGAGGACTAGCGGGGGGGCGTTCGTCCAAGAGACCCAGTACTTC
TRBJ2-1 - TRBV7-9 - CASSLTRRGNYNEQFF TGTGCCAGCAGCTTGACGCGGCGGGGCAACTACAATGAGCAGTTCTTC
TRBJ2-2 - TRBV5-1 TRBD1 CASSYGTGDTGELFF TGCGCCAGCAGCTACGGGACAGGGGACACCGGGGAGCTGTTTTTT
TRBJ2-7 once TRBV20-1 - CSAETTYEQYF TGCAGTGCTGAGACAACCTACGAGCAGTACTTC
TRBJ2-1 - TRBV5-1 TRBD2 CASSLSLAGVSRGHEQFF TGCGCCAGCAGCTTATCACTAGCGGGAGTTTCGAGGGGCCATGAGCAGTTCTTC
TRBJ2-5 - TRBV7-3 - CASSRSGAGETQYF TGTGCCAGCAGCAGAAGCGGCGCGGGAGAGACCCAGTACTTC
TRBJ1-4 - TRBV6-1 TRBD1 CASMKDRGGEKLFF TGTGCCAGCATGAAAGACAGGGGTGGTGAAAAACTGTTTTTT
TRBJ2-2 - TRBV5-1 TRBD2 CASSLKLAGNTGELFF TGCGCCAGCAGCTTGAAGCTAGCGGGGAACACCGGGGAGCTGTTTTTT
TRBJ1-1 - TRBV9 - CASSVGEGANTEAFF TGTGCCAGCAGCGTAGGTGAAGGGGCGAACACTGAAGCTTTCTTT
TRBJ1-4 - TRBV30 - CAWALERGEEPFF TGTGCCTGGGCCCTCGAAAGGGGTGAAGAACCGTTTTTT
TRBJ2-1 once TRBV6-5 - CASSYSFRGNEQFF TGTGCCAGCAGTTACTCATTTCGAGGCAATGAGCAGTTCTTC
TRBJ2-1 - TRBV28 - CASTSSYNEQFF TGTGCCAGCACTAGTTCCTACAATGAGCAGTTCTTC
TRBJ1-1 - TRBV6-1 - CASSSRQANTEAFF TGTGCCAGCAGTTCCCGACAGGCGAACACTGAAGCTTTCTTT
TRBJ2-7 - TRBV18 - CASSPPSGGPYEQYF TGTGCCAGCTCACCTCCTTCCGGAGGACCCTACGAGCAGTACTTC
TRBJ2-7 - TRBV2 TRBD2 CASSYSGGTLGVEQYF TGTGCCAGCAGTTATAGCGGGGGCACCCTGGGGGTGGAGCAGTACTTC